One T cell receptor beta chain is described in this entry. No cognate antigen has been identified for it. The record has no base qualities; no much larger clone is one base away. The sample comes from a study of CD8 T cells in Susac syndrome (dated by TCRdb to about 2019). Background for the entire study: The study used repertoire sequencing to test whether antigen drove CD8+ T cell activation and differentiation in Susac syndrome. Results the study describes overall, beyond this receptor: The study acknowledged that relatively few individuals were included in the TCR sequencing and HLA analysis.

RNA was extracted with the RNeasy kit and 0.5 to 1 ug was reverse transcribed using random hexamers. TCR beta CDR3 regions were amplified with the immunoSEQ multiplex PCR assay covering 54 Vbeta and 13 Jbeta segments. To correct PCR amplification bias, a synthetic template baseline was used for both primer optimization and computational correction. In the source study's methods: Only productive sequences were kept, with reads annotated to V, D and J genes according to IMGT and analyzed in immunoSEQ Analyzer. Clonality was calculated as one minus the Shannon entropy normalized by log2 of the number of productive unique sequences. For each patient and control, public and private clones were evaluated among the 100 most prevalent clones. Clones were defined as Susac-specific when absent from the healthy and MS cohorts, from roughly 1,100 published viral clones and from other ImmuneACCESS disease sequences. TCRdb reran the public reads through fastp at Q25 and MiXCR, keeping productive beta chains. Every entry covers one CDR3 protein and lists the most common genes and DNA from its rows. TCRdb, rather than the study authors, made the V and J calls. This sample gives some 170,000 distinct CDR3 sequences in total; about 94% of them show up just once. The ten largest clones take up 0.13% of the sample.

Peripheral blood CD8+ and CD4+ T cells from healthy donors, Susac syndrome patients and multiple sclerosis patients were profiled by high-throughput TCR beta sequencing. The healthy donors served as controls matched for age and sex. Bulk CD8+ and CD4+ T cells were purified by magnetic negative isolation, whereas CD8+ TEMRA cells were enriched by FACS. Blood was drawn into EDTA tubes, processed within 24 hours, and PBMCs were isolated by density gradient centrifugation. PBMCs intended for TCR sequencing were cryopreserved in liquid nitrogen and were subsequently thawed in a 37 degrees C water bath. The sorted or isolated CD4+, CD8+ and CD8+ TEMRA cells had a purity of 90% or higher. The CDR3 holds 11 amino acids from the cysteine to the phenylalanine. Only CDR3 DNA is held: 33 bases, read in frame from base 1. V is cut by 2 bases and J by 4 bases, and the space between the germline ends is 4 bases. Reading the germline V gene gives CDR1 SGDLS and CDR2 YYNGEE.

This receptor chain uses TRBV9 and TRBJ2-7; no D segment can be confidently identified. Sequencing input: CD4+ T cells from PBMCs. This receptor was obtained from a human donor in good health. The CDR3 sequence is CASSVDYEQYF. At the DNA level, the sequence is TGTGCCAGCAGCGTTGATTACGAGCAGTACTTC.